What follows is one TCR beta chain and its context. Its target is not known. TCRdb analysed the reads with MiXCR anew, one entry per CDR3 protein. Seen here are approximately 600,000 distinct CDR3 sequences, roughly 42% observed once, and the top ten hold 48%. The entry originates in a study of T cell repertoires in cytomegalovirus infection. Across the whole study: CMV epitopes, recently identified HLA-C-restricted and well-studied HLA-B-restricted, were used. It was the public TCR beta signatures that indicated both CMV infection and matching HLA type. General observations from the study: What dominated the ex vivo response were HLA-C-restricted CMV-specific TCR beta clonotypes. Cumulative frequency (of public TCR beta family members) identified carriers of CMV plus the relevant HLA.

The starting material was cultured PBMCs, obtained from culture after CMV antigen stimulation. The clonotype originates from a human donor in good health (CMV status not recorded). Some clones in this sample may be carry-over from other donors' samples.

CDR3 nucleotides: TGTGCCAGTAGTCCTGGGACAGGGGAGAGGGCTAATGAAAAACTGTTTTTT. Its translation: CASSPGTGERANEKLFF. V is TRBV19 and J is TRBJ1-4; 10 bases line up with TRBD1. The CDR3 is 17 amino acids. Germline V gene lookup returns CDR1 LNHDA and CDR2 SQIVND (reference sequence). J gave up 3 bases and V 5 bases, and 9 bases lay outside the gene matches.